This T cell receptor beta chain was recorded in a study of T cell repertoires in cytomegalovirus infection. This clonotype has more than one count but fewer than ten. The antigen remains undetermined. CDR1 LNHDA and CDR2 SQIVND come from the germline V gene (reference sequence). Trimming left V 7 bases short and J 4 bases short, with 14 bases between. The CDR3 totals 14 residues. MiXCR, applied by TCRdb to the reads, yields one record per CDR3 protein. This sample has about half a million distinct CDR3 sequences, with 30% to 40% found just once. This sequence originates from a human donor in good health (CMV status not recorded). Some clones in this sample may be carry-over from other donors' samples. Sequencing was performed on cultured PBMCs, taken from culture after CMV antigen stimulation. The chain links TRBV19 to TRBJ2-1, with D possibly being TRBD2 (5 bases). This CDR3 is CASTTAGRYNEQFF. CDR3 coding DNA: TGTGCCAGTACCACGGCGGGCCGATACAATGAGCAGTTCTTC.